The present T cell receptor beta chain was sequenced within a study of blood T cell repertoires in COVID-19. The germline gives CDR1 SGHTA, CDR2 FQGNSA. The V and J ends lost 0 bases and 8 bases respectively, with 11 bases between them. The CDR3 runs 14 residues. Only in-frame clones appear in the TCRdb table, and some are missing; sequencing was by immunoSEQ multiplex PCR. The sample includes 100,000 to 120,000 clones, around 76% of them seen just once. This TCR came from a woman older than 75 with acute or convalescent COVID-19. This rearrangement joins TRBV7-2 to TRBJ2-4, with TRBD1 as a possible D gene (5 bases). Material: peripheral blood. In nucleotides, the CDR3 is TGTGCCAGCAGCTTAGCTGATGGGGCGGACATTCAGTACTTC. Translating gives CASSLADGADIQYF. Full variable domain (rest looked up from reference TRBV7-2 and TRBJ2-4): GAGVSQSPSNKVTEKGKDVELRCDPISGHTALYWYRQSLGQGLEFLIYFQGNSAPDKSGLPSDRFSAERTGGSVSTLTIQRTQQEDSAVYLCASSLADGADIQYFGAGTRLSVL.